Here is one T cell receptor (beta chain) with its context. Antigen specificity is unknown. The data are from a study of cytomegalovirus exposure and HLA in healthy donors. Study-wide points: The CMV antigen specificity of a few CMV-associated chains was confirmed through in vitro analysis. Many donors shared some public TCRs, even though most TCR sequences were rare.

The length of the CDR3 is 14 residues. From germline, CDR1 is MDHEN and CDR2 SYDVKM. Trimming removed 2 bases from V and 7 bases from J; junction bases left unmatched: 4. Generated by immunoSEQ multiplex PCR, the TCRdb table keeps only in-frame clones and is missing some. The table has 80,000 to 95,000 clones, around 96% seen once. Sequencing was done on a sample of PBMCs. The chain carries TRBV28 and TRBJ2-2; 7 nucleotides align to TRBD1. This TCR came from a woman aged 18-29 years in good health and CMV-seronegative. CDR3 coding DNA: TGTGCCAGCAGTTTAACAGGGGCTAGCGGGGAGCTGTTTTTT. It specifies CASSLTGASGELFF.